Each of the 5 T cell receptor beta chains below was sequenced from the same sample in a study of blood T cell repertoires in COVID-19. The table came from immunoSEQ multiplex PCR; TCRdb's copy has only in-frame clones and leaves some out. The sample holds about 55,000 clones; roughly nine tenths are singletons and the top ten take 6.2%. Sequencing was carried out using peripheral blood. The source of these receptors is a man aged 40-50 years with acute or convalescent COVID-19.

This clone was counted only a few times. CDR3 sequence: CAWSGDFDNSPLHF. The CDR3 bases are TGTGCCTGGAGTGGGGACTTCGATAATTCACCCCTCCACTTT. The chain is built from TRBV30 and TRBJ1-6; weak D call: TRBD1 (5 bases). The germline V gene has CDR1 GTSNPN and CDR2 SVGIG (reference sequence). CDR3 length: 14 amino acids. The ends were cut back, 1 base at V and 5 bases at J, with 9 bases in the middle.

The chain joins TRBV5-1 to TRBJ2-5, with TRBD1 identical over 8 bases. Trimming took 0 bases from V and 8 from J; bases not matched to a gene: 12. This CDR3 spans 16 amino acids. Germline CDR1 is SGHRS and CDR2 is YFSETQ. The chain's CDR3 is CASSLAPPGQAGTQYF. DNA of the CDR3: TGCGCCAGCAGCTTGGCACCGCCGGGACAGGCAGGTACCCAGTACTTC.

The chain combines TRBV13 with TRBJ2-3; D is unresolved. The CDR3 spans 11 residues. Per germline, CDR1 PRHDT and CDR2 FYEKMQ (reference sequence). Between the trimmed V and J ends, which lost 5 bases and 4 bases, there was a span of 4 bases. CDR3 in amino acids: CASSPADTQYF. The CDR3 DNA reads as TGTGCCAGCAGCCCGGCAGATACGCAGTATTTT.

The chain has TRBV6-5 and TRBJ1-1; 8 bases are a match to TRBD1. Germline trimming cut 5 bases from V and 5 bases from J; bases unmatched to any gene: 1. CDR3 length: 12 amino acids. The germline V gene has CDR1 MNHEY and CDR2 SVGAGI. CDR3 residues: CASSTGGTEAFF. CDR3 nucleotides: TGTGCCAGCAGTACAGGGGGGACTGAAGCTTTCTTT.

The chain joins TRBV29-1 to TRBJ2-1, with 8 bases fitting TRBD2. The CDR3 runs to 14 residues. With 6 bases clipped from V and 4 bases from J, the junction kept 8 bases outside the gene matches. Per the germline V gene, CDR1 is SQVTM and CDR2 is ANQGSEA. CDR3 sequence: CSVDNSGAYNEQFF. The DNA of the CDR3 is TGCAGCGTGGATAATAGCGGGGCTTACAATGAGCAGTTCTTC.